This T cell receptor beta chain is drawn from a study of beta chain features in type 1 diabetes. Overall study findings and caveats: Researchers report that Type 1 diabetes patients had moderately but significantly shorter TCRB CDR3s across all four CD4+ subsets. The study notes PCR might favor shorter templates equally in patients and controls.

This clone has a handful of counts. Its antigen is not known. On average, the one heparinised blood draw given by each donor was about 120 mL. CDR1 and CDR2 from the germline V gene are SQVTM and ANQGSEA. V was pared by 7 bases and J by 5 bases, with 5 bases between. The CDR3 sequence is 9 residues long. Expressed TCRB transcripts were sequenced because the isolated RNA had all been reverse transcribed beforehand. This table comes from immunoSEQ multiplex PCR, and its TCRdb copy is limited to in-frame clones, with some not included. Among over 200,000 clones listed, approximately 10% were seen once. The rearrangement joins TRBV29-1 to TRBJ1-2; unclear D gene. Sequenced sample: naive CD4+ T cells from blood. This sequence originates from a man in his thirties or forties with type 1 diabetes. Here the CDR3 reads CSAGYGYTF. CDR3 nucleotides: TGCAGCGCGGGGTATGGCTACACCTTC.